This T cell receptor beta chain was retrieved from a study of blood T cell repertoires in COVID-19. Overall study: Sites across the United States, Italy and Spain contributed samples from acute and convalescent COVID-19. PBMCs, B-cell-depleted T cells, or T cells provided the cDNA or gDNA that made up the material.

Germline CDR1 reads GTSNPN; CDR2 reads SVGIG (reference sequence). The CDR3 is 13 amino acids. Trimming took 4 bases from V and 10 from J, leaving 17 bases between them. In the original processing: Reference gene primer amplification yielded estimated nucleated cell counts. Sequencing was performed with immunoSEQ multiplex PCR; in TCRdb, only in-frame clones are kept and a portion is missing. That table furnishes V, J and clone size, whereas the DNA furnished D and trimming. This sample has about 150,000 clones, with around 80% found just once. This TCR came from a human donor with acute or convalescent COVID-19. The donor label of this sample is uncertain. Sequencing input: peripheral blood. V and J are TRBV30 and TRBJ2-1; D might be TRBD1 (6 bases). The CDR3 region has the DNA TGTGCCTGGACCCGACAGGTTTCAGGCGAGCAGTTCTTC. This gives the protein CAWTRQVSGEQFF. Looking up the rest from reference TRBV30 and TRBJ2-1 gives the full variable domain: SQTIHQWPATLVQPVGSPLSLECTVEGTSNPNLYWYRQAAGRGLQLLFYSVGIGQISSEVPQNLSASRPQDRQFILSSKKLLLSDSGFYLCAWTRQVSGEQFFGPGTRLTVL.